Shown below are 25 T cell receptor beta chains from a single sample sequenced in a study of T cells expressing NK-cell markers. TCRdb reprocessed the 5' RACE reads and reports one entry per CDR3 protein, with no DNA. The listing records some 500,000 distinct CDR3 sequences. Sequencing input: blood T cells: a sorted CD56 or NKG2C T cell subset, CD4+ or CD8+ T cells, or bulk PBMC T cells (not recorded which). The receptors originated from a woman aged 50 to 60 in good health.

The V gene is TRBV12-3 or TRBV12-4, the J gene TRBJ2-2; with no DNA, the TCRdb D assignment of TRBD1 cannot be verified. The CDR3 sequence is 15 residues long. CDR3 sequence: CASSLREGGTGELFF.

This chain connects TRBV5-1 to TRBJ2-7; no DNA is available, so the TRBD2 call from TCRdb remains unchecked. Per the germline V gene, CDR1 is SGHRS and CDR2 is YFSETQ. CDR3 length equals 16 residues. CDR3 sequence reads: CASSVDPGTSVYEQYF.

The chain joins TRBV24-1 to TRBJ2-1. In germline, CDR1 is KGHDR, CDR2 SFDVKD. This CDR3 is built from 12 residues. This CDR3 reads CATSLLNNEQFF.

The chain uses TRBV7-8 and TRBJ2-5; without DNA, the TCRdb call of TRBD1 cannot be checked. The CDR3 is 14 residues long. From germline, CDR1 is SGHVS and CDR2 FQNEAQ. Here the CDR3 reads CASTRTGTQETQYF.

The chain couples TRBV4-1 to TRBJ1-4; TCRdb's D call of TRBD1 is untestable without DNA. CDR3 size: 13 residues. Germline CDR1 and CDR2: MGHRA and YSYEKL. CDR3 loop: CASSQITQGTTFF.

V usage is TRBV15 and J usage is TRBJ2-3; without DNA, the TCRdb call of TRBD1 cannot be checked. Germline V CDR1 and CDR2: LNHNV, YYDKDF (reference sequence). The CDR3 totals 16 residues. CDR3 sequence reads: CATSRDRTGATDTQYF. Combining the CDR3 with reference TRBV15 and TRBJ2-3 gives the whole variable domain DAMVIQNPRYQVTQFGKPVTLSCSQTLNHNVMYWYQQKSSQAPKLLFHYYDKDFNNEADTPDNFQSRRPNTSFCFLDIRSPGLGDTAMYLCATSRDRTGATDTQYFGPGTRLTVL.

This sequence joins TRBV5-1 and TRBJ2-3. Germline CDR1 reads SGHRS; CDR2 reads YFSETQ. The CDR3 covers 14 residues. CDR3 protein: CASSLGESEDTQYF. Variable domain in full (rest from reference TRBV5-1 and TRBJ2-3): KAGVTQTPRYLIKTRGQQVTLSCSPISGHRSVSWYQQTPGQGLQFLFEYFSETQRNKGNFPGRFSGRQFSNSRSEMNVSTLELGDSALYLCASSLGESEDTQYFGPGTRLTVL.

The chain employs TRBV6-2 or TRBV6-3 and TRBJ2-7; no DNA is available, so the TRBD2 call from TCRdb remains unchecked. In germline, CDR1 is MNHEY, CDR2 SVGEGT. The CDR3 runs to 14 residues. The CDR3 here is CATVGLAKNYEQYF.

V and J are TRBV9 and TRBJ1-1; no DNA is available, so the TRBD1 call from TCRdb remains unchecked. The CDR3 has 16 amino acids. The germline gives CDR1 SGDLS, CDR2 YYNGEE. The CDR3 here is CASSVVSRPVFTEAFF.

The V and J genes are TRBV29-1 and TRBJ2-5; no DNA is available, so the TRBD1 call from TCRdb remains unchecked. The CDR3 is 16 residues long. Germline V CDR1 and CDR2: SQVTM, ANQGSEA. The CDR3: CSVEDPGSGGSETQYF.

This rearrangement joins TRBV28 to TRBJ1-1. The CDR3 has 15 residues. In germline, CDR1 is MDHEN, CDR2 SYDVKM. The CDR3 is CASSLTGGPRGKAFF. Full variable domain (rest looked up from reference TRBV28 and TRBJ1-1): DVKVTQSSRYLVKRTGEKVFLECVQDMDHENMFWYRQDPGLGLRLIYFSYDVKMKEKGDIPEGYSVSREKKERFSLILESASTNQTSMYLCASSLTGGPRGKAFFGQGTRLTVV.

The chain combines TRBV11-2 with TRBJ2-1; TCRdb's D call of TRBD2 is untestable without DNA. The CDR3 covers 15 residues. CDR1 and CDR2 from the germline V gene are SGHAT and FQNNGV. This CDR3 is CASSLRLAGTGEQFF.

This chain links TRBV12-3 or TRBV12-4 with TRBJ1-1; TCRdb selects TRBD1, and the lack of DNA leaves this call unchecked. This CDR3 is 14 amino acids long. The chain's CDR3 is CASRPTHRYTEAFF.

The chain recombines TRBV5-1 with TRBJ2-2; the D gene TCRdb calls, TRBD2, cannot be checked with no DNA. In germline, CDR1 is SGHRS, CDR2 YFSETQ. The CDR3 runs 17 residues. The CDR3 loop reads CASSLEARGYGTGELFF.

The chain carries TRBV27 and TRBJ2-3; the D call from TCRdb, TRBD2, cannot be confirmed without DNA. From germline, CDR1 is MNHEY and CDR2 SMNVEV (reference sequence). The CDR3 loop spans 17 amino acids. The CDR3 spells CASSLRLAGVGGDTQYF.

The CDR3 reads CASSLSSGNNEQFF. The chain has TRBV12-3 or TRBV12-4 and TRBJ2-1; TCRdb lists TRBD2, though no DNA is available to test this call. The CDR3 is 14 amino acids.

V usage is TRBV20-1 and J usage is TRBJ2-3; the TCRdb D gene call, TRBD1, has no DNA to confirm it. Germline assignment: CDR1 DFQATT and CDR2 SNEGSKA (reference sequence). The CDR3 covers 15 residues. The CDR3 spells CSATPRGATTDTQYF.

This sequence joins TRBV25-1 and TRBJ2-7. There are 15 residues in the CDR3. Germline loops: CDR1 MGHDK, CDR2 SYGVNS. CDR3 region: CASSEQSGVPYEQYF.

The chain couples TRBV5-1 to TRBJ1-4; TCRdb's assignment of TRBD1 cannot be checked, as there is no DNA. Per the germline V gene, CDR1 is SGHRS and CDR2 is YFSETQ. This CDR3 contains 14 residues. Here the CDR3 reads CASSPGDRQEKLFF.

The chain combines TRBV2 with TRBJ1-3; checking the TCRdb D call of TRBD1 is not possible without DNA. CDR3 size: 15 residues. Germline V lookup: CDR1 SNHLY, CDR2 FYNNEI. The CDR3 loop reads CASSRQGSPGNTIYF. The full variable domain, with the rest looked up from reference TRBV2 and TRBJ1-3, is EPEVTQTPSHQVTQMGQEVILRCVPISNHLYFYWYRQILGQKVEFLVSFYNNEISEKSEIFDDQFSVERPDGSNFTLKIRSTKLEDSAMYFCASSRQGSPGNTIYFGEGSWLTVV.

V and J are TRBV5-1 and TRBJ2-3; absent DNA, TCRdb's TRBD2 call cannot be checked. CDR1 is SGHRS and CDR2 is YFSETQ in the germline V gene. CDR3 length equals 16 residues. The CDR3 here is CASSLRVAGATDTQYF.

V usage is TRBV6-2 or TRBV6-3 and J usage is TRBJ2-1; the D call from TCRdb, TRBD1, cannot be confirmed without DNA. The CDR3 has 16 amino acids. Germline loops: CDR1 MNHEY, CDR2 SVGEGT. CDR3 amino acids: CASRTDLRDLPNEQFF.

The genes are TRBV7-9 and TRBJ2-1; checking the TCRdb D call of TRBD2 is not possible without DNA. The CDR3 is 17 residues long. Germline V lookup: CDR1 SEHNR, CDR2 FQNEAQ (reference sequence). The CDR3 is CASSLLRTSGYYNEQFF.

CDR3 protein: CASSLSPPQTDTQYF. V is TRBV5-1 and J is TRBJ2-3; there is no DNA to check the TCRdb D call of TRBD2. The CDR3 loop spans 15 amino acids. Germline V gene lookup returns CDR1 SGHRS and CDR2 YFSETQ.

The chain couples TRBV25-1 to TRBJ2-1. The CDR3 covers 14 residues. CDR1 is MGHDK and CDR2 is SYGVNS in the germline V gene. The chain's CDR3 is CASSEGRNYNEQFF.